The 16 T cell receptor beta chains in this list originate from one sample, sequenced in a study of shared clonotypes between healthy human individuals. The table came from immunoSEQ multiplex PCR; TCRdb's copy has only in-frame clones and leaves some out. There are about 2.3 million clones in the sample; 85% to 95% occur only once, and around 0.4% lies in the top ten. The sequencing input was naive CD4+ T cells from PBMCs. Subset noted: CD45RA+ positively selected. The receptors were sampled from a man between 18 and 35 years old in good health. Some clones in this sample may be carry-over from other donors' samples.

This chain joins TRBV5-5 and TRBJ2-1; 7 nucleotides agree with TRBD1. Germline V gives CDR1 SGHKS, CDR2 YYEKEE (reference sequence). V shed 1 base, J shed 0 bases, and the junction held 13 bases outside the gene matches. CDR3 size: 19 residues. This CDR3 reads CASSLSLGGPVSSYNEQFF. The CDR3 DNA reads TGTGCCAGCAGCTTGTCTCTAGGGGGCCCCGTTAGCTCCTACAATGAGCAGTTCTTC.

This chain joins TRBV6-6 and TRBJ1-1; D is ambiguous. CDR1 MNHNY and CDR2 SVGAGI come from the germline V gene (reference sequence). The CDR3 spans 14 residues. Trimming took 0 bases from V and 1 from J, leaving 6 bases between them. The CDR3 loop reads CASSYSHRNTEAFF. The CDR3 DNA follows: TGTGCCAGCAGTTACTCGCACAGGAACACTGAAGCTTTCTTT.

The rearrangement joins TRBV5-4 to TRBJ2-7, with TRBD1 matching 8 bases. The J segment lost 4 bases and the V segment lost 4 bases, leaving 13 bases of the junction unmatched. The germline gives CDR1 SGHNT, CDR2 YYREEE (reference sequence). CDR3 length: 16 residues. The CDR3 bases are TGTGCCAGCAGCGTTAGTCCGAGGACAGGGATATACGAGCAGTACTTC. Translated: CASSVSPRTGIYEQYF.

The chain links TRBV13 to TRBJ2-7; 10 bases fit TRBD2. This CDR3 comprises 16 residues. Looked up from germline, CDR1 is PRHDT and CDR2 is FYEKMQ (reference sequence). Losses at the gene ends were 1 base for V and 4 bases for J; bases not matched to a gene: 7. In nucleotides, the CDR3 is TGTGCCAGCAGCTTAGCCAGCGGGAGGGCCGGGTACGAGCAGTACTTC. Its protein product is CASSLASGRAGYEQYF.

V and J are TRBV5-4 and TRBJ2-7; D might be TRBD1 (6 bases). Germline assignment: CDR1 SGHNT and CDR2 YYREEE (reference sequence). CDR3 length: 15 amino acids. The V end was cut by 4 bases, the J end by 3 bases, with 17 bases between. This CDR3 reads CASSRLGARNYEQYF. CDR3 nucleotides: TGTGCCAGCAGCCGTTTGGGGGCCCGTAACTACGAGCAGTACTTC.

This chain connects TRBV11-3 to TRBJ2-7; TRBD1 aligns across 9 bases. Trimming cost V 1 base and J 5 bases; bases outside gene matches: 3. CDR3 length equals 14 residues. Looked up from germline, CDR1 is SGHNT and CDR2 is YENEEA. CDR3 in DNA: TGTGCCAGCAGCTTAGGGGACAGGGATAACGAGCAGTACTTC. Translation gives CASSLGDRDNEQYF.

The chain links TRBV5-1 to TRBJ1-5; maybe TRBD1 (5 bases). V gave up 0 bases and J gave up 5 bases, with 12 bases separating them. The CDR3 contains 15 residues. Germline CDR1 and CDR2: SGHRS and YFSETQ. In nucleotides, the CDR3 is TGCGCCAGCAGCTTGGTAGGGGCGTCGGATCAGCCCCAGCATTTT. It specifies CASSLVGASDQPQHF.

The chain combines TRBV29-1 with TRBJ2-7; 10 bases line up with TRBD1. The CDR3 is made up of 15 amino acids. The V and J ends lost 0 bases and 5 bases, in that order; junction bases with no gene match: 7. CDR1 is SQVTM, CDR2 ANQGSEA, per germline. DNA for the CDR3: TGCAGCGTTGAAGATGTGACAGGGGGCCAAAACGAGCAGTACTTC. This codes for CSVEDVTGGQNEQYF.

About this clone: The same CDR3 can be traced to other DNA sequences in this sample. The CDR3 DNA reads TGCAGCGTTGTTTCCTACAATGAGCAGTTCTTC. It is translated as CSVVSYNEQFF. The chain uses TRBV29-1 and TRBJ2-1, with D unresolved. V shed 4 bases and J shed 1 base, with 2 bases lying between them. This CDR3 spans 11 amino acids. The germline V gene encodes CDR1 SQVTM and CDR2 ANQGSEA.

This clone appeared a single time. The V call is TRBV28, the J call TRBJ1-1; D gene ambiguous. This CDR3 is 12 amino acids long. With 7 bases removed from V and 3 bases from J, the gap between germline ends came to 9 bases. The V gene's germline CDR1 is MDHEN and CDR2 SYDVKM. The CDR3 protein is CASTPLHTEAFF. The CDR3 DNA follows: TGTGCCAGCACCCCCCTACACACTGAAGCTTTCTTT.

J is TRBJ1-5 and V is TRBV11-2, with a possible D match to TRBD1 (5 bases). This CDR3 comprises 14 residues. With 6 bases removed from V and 10 bases from J, the gap between germline ends came to 19 bases. CDR1 SGHAT and CDR2 FQNNGV come from the germline V gene. In nucleotides, the CDR3 is TGTGCCAGCAGGGAGTCGCAGGCCTGGGGCCCCCAGCATTTT. Translated, it gives CASRESQAWGPQHF.

Points on this clone: This same CDR3 is encoded by further DNA sequences in the sample. The DNA for the CDR3 is TGTGCCAGCAGCCAGGGGAATCAGCCCCAGCATTTT. Protein product: CASSQGNQPQHF. The gene calls are TRBV14 and TRBJ1-5; no clear D. V gave up 3 bases and J gave up 4 bases, with 4 bases separating them. The germline gives CDR1 SGHDN, CDR2 FVKESK. CDR3 length: 12 residues. The whole variable domain, filled in from reference TRBV14 and TRBJ1-5, reads EAGVTQFPSHSVIEKGQTVTLRCDPISGHDNLYWYRRVMGKEIKFLLHFVKESKQDESGMPNNRFLAERTGGTYSTLKVQPAELEDSGVYFCASSQGNQPQHFGDGTRLSIL.

The chain carries TRBV18 and TRBJ2-1; TRBD1 agrees at 10 bases. The trim removed 3 bases at V and 6 bases at J, leaving 5 bases unmatched. CDR3 length: 15 amino acids. CDR1 KGHSH and CDR2 LQKENI come from the germline V gene. The chain's CDR3 is CASSPTGGVGNEQFF. CDR3 bases: TGTGCCAGCTCACCGACAGGGGGCGTGGGCAATGAGCAGTTCTTC.

The chain has TRBV6-6 and TRBJ1-5; D might be TRBD1 (5 bases). Trimming took off 4 bases at V and 6 bases at J, with 16 bases between the two ends. Germline-derived CDR1 and CDR2 are MNHNY and SVGAGI (reference sequence). This CDR3 has 15 residues. CDR3 sequence: CASSSAPQGGQPQHF. For the CDR3, the DNA is TGTGCCAGCAGTTCCGCCCCCCAGGGCGGTCAGCCCCAGCATTTT.

This clone was seen only once. V and J are TRBV5-4 and TRBJ2-1; D remains unclear. The V gene lost 5 bases and the J gene lost 8 bases, with 14 bases spanning the gap. The germline V gene has CDR1 SGHNT and CDR2 YYREEE (reference sequence). There are 13 residues in the CDR3. In nucleotides, the CDR3 is TGTGCCAGCAGTCGGCCGGGTCCGGATGAGCAGTTCTTC. It is translated as CASSRPGPDEQFF.

This chain uses TRBV28 with TRBJ1-6; TRBD1 aligns across 10 bases. The CDR3 contains 16 residues. CDR1 and CDR2 from the germline V gene are MDHEN and SYDVKM. The V gene end was trimmed by 8 bases and the J gene end by 7 bases; junction bases not matched to a gene: 11. Here the CDR3 reads CASGSRQGAGNSPLHF. The CDR3 region has the DNA TGTGCCAGCGGGTCAAGACAGGGGGCCGGGAATTCACCCCTCCACTTT.